This T cell receptor beta chain was identified in a study of blood T cell repertoires in COVID-19. Trimming cost V 6 bases and J 2 bases; bases outside gene matches: 6. The CDR3 contains 17 residues. Germline loops: CDR1 WSHSY, CDR2 SAAADI. Measured with immunoSEQ multiplex PCR; TCRdb has only the in-frame clones, and not every one. The data contain approximately 71,000 clones, around 80% of them singletons. The sequence was obtained from a woman of 80 years or more with acute or convalescent COVID-19. The sequenced sample was peripheral blood. J is TRBJ2-3 and V is TRBV10-2, with TRBD2 matching over 15 bases. In DNA form, the CDR3 reads TGCGCCAGCAGCCTCGGACTAGCGGGAGGGTCCACAGATACGCAGTATTTT. It specifies CASSLGLAGGSTDTQYF.